This T cell receptor beta chain is from a study of OX40 agonist ivuxolimab in advanced cancers. Study-wide background: Ivuxolimab, an antibody that agonizes OX40 (CD134), was administered to the patients.

Only one count was recorded for this clone. Its antigen is not known. Study-wide findings and caveats: Clonal expansion was seen in CD4+ and CD8+ blood T cells by week 6 at 0.1 to 3.0 mg/kg. Patients who responded partially at 0.1-3.0 mg/kg showed clonal expansion ranking among the lowest.

Generated by immunoSEQ multiplex PCR, the TCRdb table keeps only in-frame clones and is missing some. This sample carries about 98,000 clones, roughly 87% of them seen once, and the ten largest clones take under 0.55%. The CDR3 is made up of 15 amino acids. CDR1 and CDR2 (germline): SGHTA, FQGNSA. The V end lost 6 bases, the J end lost 1 base, and 13 bases lay between the germline ends. This chain uses TRBV7-2 with TRBJ1-5; D unclear. The sample was CD4+ or CD8+ T cells sorted from blood, taken in a trial of the OX40 agonist ivuxolimab. The sequence came from an adult with an advanced solid tumor such as melanoma, head and neck, liver or kidney cancer. CDR3 residues: CASSLSWSSNQPQHF. CDR3 DNA: TGTGCCAGCAGTCTATCGTGGTCAAGCAATCAGCCCCAGCATTTT. Full variable domain (remainder filled in from reference TRBV7-2 and TRBJ1-5): GAGVSQSPSNKVTEKGKDVELRCDPISGHTALYWYRQSLGQGLEFLIYFQGNSAPDKSGLPSDRFSAERTGGSVSTLTIQRTQQEDSAVYLCASSLSWSSNQPQHFGDGTRLSIL.